This T cell receptor beta chain appears in the sequencing data of a study of blood T cell repertoires in COVID-19. Study-wide context: The samples span acute and convalescent COVID-19 from the United States, Italy and Spain. PBMCs, B-cell-depleted T cells, or T cells were the source of the cDNA or gDNA that made up the material.

CDR1 is SGHRS, CDR2 YFSETQ, per germline. The germline V and J ends were trimmed by 0 bases and 7 bases, with 14 bases remaining between them. The CDR3 contains 16 residues. Profiling relied on immunoSEQ multiplex PCR, and the TCRdb table lists in-frame clones only, not all of them. The sample shows tens of thousands of clones, 82% of them seen only once. J is TRBJ1-6 and V is TRBV5-1, with a possible D match to TRBD1 (6 bases). The TCR sequence derives from a woman in her 70s with acute or convalescent COVID-19. Sequenced material: peripheral blood. The CDR3 sequence: CASSLVGQSQNSPLHF. CDR3 in DNA: TGCGCCAGCAGCTTGGTCGGACAGAGCCAGAATTCACCCCTCCACTTT.